Listed below are T cell receptor beta chains from one sample, sequenced in a study of shared clonotypes between healthy human individuals. Using immunoSEQ multiplex PCR, the repertoire was profiled, and TCRdb retains in-frame clones only, with some absent. This table holds 1,400,000 or so clones, approximately 98.5% found once. The specimen was naive CD4+ T cells sorted from blood. The receptor source for this set is a man aged 30 to 45 in good health. The conserved cysteine and the conserved F or W are not part of the CDR3 here. Fields, in order: J gene, V gene, D gene, CDR3 protein. A D gene is named only where the DNA matches it firmly.

TRBJ2-1,TRBV23-1,TRBD2,ASSLSPAGGSNNEQF
TRBJ2-3,TRBV5-4,TRBD2,ASSQGLASADTQY
TRBJ1-1,TRBV10-3,TRBD1,ATHRAPGQGNTEAF
TRBJ2-3,TRBV9,TRBD2,ASSAILAGRTDTQY
TRBJ2-7,TRBV14,NA,ASSQDWARGEQY
TRBJ2-3,TRBV6-5,NA,ASSYSRGDSTDTQY
TRBJ1-2,TRBV6-5,TRBD1,ASKNGGPGGNGYT
TRBJ2-3,TRBV19,TRBD2,ASSIGGRSPDTQY
TRBJ1-1,TRBV1,NA,TSSQEPGQAQVGTEAF
TRBJ2-1,TRBV7-3,TRBD2,ASSSLAGVSKDEQF
TRBJ1-5,TRBV28,NA,ASSLTLSSNQPQH
TRBJ2-1,TRBV4-1,TRBD2,ASSQDRVLARTYNEQF
TRBJ2-7,TRBV11-2,NA,ASSFGVIIGEQY
TRBJ2-1,TRBV5-5,TRBD2,ASSFREEGWRNEQF